This TCR beta chain was retrieved from a study of sequential checkpoint blockade in melanoma. Whole-study context: TCRbeta immunosequencing was performed on DNA from roughly 99 pretreatment melanoma tumor samples.

Here immunoSEQ multiplex PCR was the method, and the copy in TCRdb shows in-frame clones only, minus some. This sample has around 2,300 clones; about a fifth occur once, and the top ten carry about 4%. This clone counts as medium-sized (0.01 to 0.1%). Treatment reported: randomized to nivolumab then ipilimumab (arm A) or the reverse (arm B). Here the sequenced sample was tumor tissue (inferred from file names), taken from a patient given nivolumab and ipilimumab in sequence. This clonotype was obtained from a human donor with melanoma.

The CDR3 reads CAISSGTSGYNEQFF. DNA of the CDR3: TGTGCCATCAGCTCTGGGACTAGCGGATACAATGAGCAGTTCTTC. V and J are TRBV6-8 and TRBJ2-1, with 11 bases lining up with TRBD2. Germline CDR1 is MNHGY and CDR2 is SAAAGT. V was clipped by 10 bases and J by 4 bases; unmatched bases: 9. CDR3 length: 15 amino acids.